The 8 T cell receptor beta chains presented below share a single source sample, sequenced in a study of shared T cell receptors in the human thymus. Clones were read by immunoSEQ multiplex PCR, and TCRdb kept only the in-frame ones, dropping some. The sample lists roughly 660,000 clones, around 89% occurring once. Separately, the same data were catalogued under a study of human thymus T cells.

The sequencing input was thymocytes. The receptors derive from a boy in the first two years of life with a congenital heart defect.

The CDR3 bases are TGTGCCAGCAGTTTGCGGGGGGGTCCCTTTACTGAGGGTGGTCTCAACACCGGGGAGCTGTTTTTT. This translates into CASSLRGGPFTEGGLNTGELFF. The chain uses TRBV27 and TRBJ2-2; 9 bases are shared with TRBD2. There are 22 residues in the CDR3. Unmatched junction bases numbered 22, after V lost 3 bases and J lost 2 bases. Germline V gene sequence: CDR1 MNHEY, CDR2 SMNVEV (reference sequence).

About this clone itself: Because the CDR3's place on the DNA is in doubt, the DNA is left out and the CDR3 is given as listed by TCRdb. The chain employs TRBV12-1 and TRBJ1-5; the listed D gene, TRBD1, was not tested against the DNA. TRBV12-1 is tagged as a pseudogene. The length of the CDR3 is 14 amino acids, counting both ends. The CDR3 spells CASSFAQGNQPQHF.

This clone has a single count. V usage is TRBV28 and J usage is TRBJ2-1; D unclear. The CDR3 totals 13 residues. Germline loops: CDR1 MDHEN, CDR2 SYDVKM. V shed 6 bases and J shed 2 bases, with 8 bases lying between them. The CDR3 DNA is TGTGCCAGCAGCCCTAGGACCTACAATGAGCAGTTCTTC. Its translation: CASSPRTYNEQFF.

The rearrangement uses TRBV7-6 and TRBJ2-1; the D gene is possibly TRBD2 (6 bases). The CDR3 runs to 15 residues. The germline V gene has CDR1 SGHVS and CDR2 FNYEAQ. Deletions cut 1 base from V and 3 bases from J, with 10 bases between. CDR3 sequence reads: CASSLGSGYYNEQFF. In nucleotides, the CDR3 is TGTGCCAGCAGCTTAGGTAGCGGATACTACAATGAGCAGTTCTTC. The full variable domain, in which reference TRBV7-6 and TRBJ2-1 provide the parts outside the CDR3, is GAGVSQSPRYKVTKRGQDVALRCDPISGHVSLYWYRQALGQGPEFLTYFNYEAQQDKSGLPNDRFSAERPEGSISTLTIQRTEQRDSAMYRCASSLGSGYYNEQFFGPGTRLTVL.

The sample holds a few counts of this clone. This chain links TRBV29-1 with TRBJ2-3; the match to TRBD2 covers 15 bases. Trimming took 6 bases from V and 4 from J; bases not matched to a gene: 8. The CDR3 sequence is 16 residues long. The germline V gene has CDR1 SQVTM and CDR2 ANQGSEA. CDR3 sequence: CSVAGTSGRSADTQYF. Here the CDR3 DNA reads TGCAGCGTAGCCGGGACTAGCGGGAGGAGCGCAGATACGCAGTATTTT.

This chain uses TRBV4-3 with TRBJ2-7; TRBD2 might be the D (6 bases). This CDR3 has 21 amino acids. V was trimmed by 0 bases and J by 2 bases, leaving 29 bases between them. From germline, CDR1 is LGHNA and CDR2 YSLEER. The CDR3 sequence is CASSQENLARDGPFKTYEQYF. CDR3 nucleotides: TGCGCCAGCAGCCAAGAGAACCTAGCGCGGGACGGACCTTTCAAAACCTACGAGCAGTACTTC.

The rearrangement links TRBV11-2 to TRBJ2-7, with 7 bases lining up with TRBD2. The V and J ends lost 1 base and 0 bases, in that order; junction bases with no gene match: 9. Per germline, CDR1 SGHAT and CDR2 FQNNGV. The CDR3 is made up of 17 amino acids. Here the CDR3 DNA reads TGTGCCAGCAGCTTAGGCTGGAGCCTAGCGGTCTCCTACGAGCAGTACTTC. This gives the protein CASSLGWSLAVSYEQYF.

The CDR3 protein is CASSYGLGTEAFF. CDR3 DNA: TGTGCCAGCAGTTACGGTCTAGGCACTGAAGCTTTCTTT. This sequence joins TRBV6-6 and TRBJ1-1; unclear D gene. This CDR3 is 13 amino acids long. Germline V gene lookup returns CDR1 MNHNY and CDR2 SVGAGI (reference sequence). The V end lost 2 bases, the J end lost 4 bases, and 8 bases lay between the germline ends.